Listed below are T cell receptor beta chains from one sample, sequenced in a study of T cells after yellow fever vaccination. TCRdb used MiXCR to reprocess the 5' RACE reads, holding one entry per CDR3 protein. The sample consists of roughly 240,000 distinct CDR3 sequences, roughly 6.2% of them appearing once. The sample was CD4+ T cells sorted from PBMCs, taken on the day of the yellow fever booster vaccination. All receptors derive from a man in his thirties or forties who received the YFV17D yellow fever vaccine. CDR3s leave out the opening cysteine and the closing phenylalanine or tryptophan.

TRBJ2-1 TRBV6-2/TRBV6-3 ATARGSPLYNEQF
TRBJ2-1 TRBV12-3/TRBV12-4 ASTPYSSGRYFEQF
TRBJ2-5 TRBV6-2/TRBV6-3 ASRSPGSKGEY
TRBJ2-5 TRBV28 ASSLGSATGGGETQY
TRBJ1-1 TRBV10-3 AIRAANTEAF
TRBJ1-2 TRBV12-3/TRBV12-4 ASSLVLVAGTDYGYT
TRBJ2-7 TRBV11-1 ASSLAAGTGGSEQY
TRBJ2-1 TRBV6-5 ATRVKISGSELNEQF
TRBJ2-1 TRBV15 ATSRVGVSTSYNEQF
TRBJ2-1 TRBV9 ASGVSYNEQF
TRBJ1-4 TRBV18 ASSTGEQGEKLF
TRBJ2-3 TRBV7-2 ASSPEPAGGTDTQY
TRBJ2-1 TRBV3-1 ASSQERSGRAYNEQF
TRBJ1-1 TRBV16 ASLYQGSSTEAF
TRBJ2-6 TRBV29-1 SVSGDPGANVLT
TRBJ2-1 TRBV20-1 SGSGDFRYNEQF
TRBJ2-3 TRBV30 AWSGLSADTQY
TRBJ2-1 TRBV12-3/TRBV12-4 ASSLAIAGVHEQF
TRBJ1-3 TRBV11-2 ASSPAGGNTIY
TRBJ2-1 TRBV5-6 ASIRDFGTRNEQF
TRBJ2-6 TRBV2 ACCLKVTLLGSGANVLT
TRBJ2-2 TRBV24-1 ATSTGGWSGELF
TRBJ2-7 TRBV30 AFSRGYEQY